This TCR beta chain is drawn from a study of identical twins (dated by TCRdb to 2015 to 2016). Notes on the research overall: To test whether fetal clonotypes persist, this study deep-sequenced TCR alpha and beta repertoires from monozygotic twins, from unrelated adults of various ages, and from cord blood. Replicate twin experiments were performed at different times using different library preparation protocols to rule out contamination.

The CDR3 numbers 13 residues from cysteine through phenylalanine. Only CDR3 DNA remains: 39 bases, in frame from the first base. The germline V gene (reference sequence) yields SEHNR for CDR1 and FQNEAQ for CDR2. A distance of 12 bases separates the germline ends of V and J, which lose 3 bases and 7 bases respectively. Receptor amplification or capture employed 5' RACE. Instrument on record: Illumina HiSeq 2000. Template switching added a universal primer binding site, and the final cDNA carried a unique molecular identifier that allowed TCR cDNA molecules to be counted accurately. Specific primers in the conserved constant-segment region were used to synthesize first-strand cDNA for TCR alpha and beta chains. To control for contamination, each cDNA library was double barcoded with a SMART-Mk sample barcode plus Illumina barcodes. TruSeq adapter sequences, together with Illumina sample barcodes, were added in two successive PCR steps. Sequencing of the TCR alpha and beta cDNA libraries was done on the Illumina HiSeq platform using custom primers. The authors' analysis ran thus. Raw reads were processed with MiGEC to extract unique molecular identifiers, and MiXCR was used to determine CDR3 positions. Recombination models were inferred per individual with the repgenHMM and IGoR tools using an EM algorithm. Shared clonotype analysis was performed with the tcR package in R, normalizing sharing by the product of cloneset sizes. To study raw recombination without the effects of thymic and clonal selection, out-of-frame nonproductive sequences were analyzed. TCRdb reprocessed the public reads (quality trimming at Q25 with fastp, clone calling with MiXCR) and kept in-frame beta chains. CDR3 protein sequences are deduplicated, and each keeps its most common genes and DNA. What appears here as the V and J calls and clone size reflects TCRdb's work, not the paper's. The sample contains about 300,000 distinct CDR3 sequences, about 12% of them found a single time. Approximately 7.5% of the sample rests with the top ten.

A note on this clonotype: The clone's antigen remains unknown. Per-nucleotide qualities are absent, and no much larger clonotype sits a single base away.

Study-wide findings and limitations: Invariant T cells such as MAIT and iNKT could partly confound zero-insertion analyses, though diverse VJ usage argued against this for most clonotypes. In monozygotic twins, out-of-frame TCR alpha sharing was systematically underestimated by recombination models, although the models agreed with sharing between unrelated individuals. Fewer insertions were carried by abundant cord blood beta clonotypes; a weaker similar trend was observed in young adult naive repertoires, while no such trend was observed in memory repertoires. Compared with coincidental sharing between unrelated individuals, out-of-frame TCR alpha sequences shared between twins had an excess of sequences with low generation probability. Because the same donors could not be followed over many years, the conclusions relied on cross-sectional statistical analysis. In beta out-of-frame sequences, excess twin sharing was weaker, because having fewer shared sequences lowered the signal-to-noise ratio.

All donors were healthy Caucasians. Three pairs of female monozygotic twins, all aged roughly 18 to 29 years, were included in the twin cohort. CD4+ and CD8+ T cell populations were isolated with positive isolation kits from Invitrogen. This same sample was also taken into another study, of yellow fever vaccine responses in identical twins. The second investigation adds: The T cell response to vaccination in identical twins was reported by the authors to appear partly convergent and partly personalized. Focusing on identical twins, the study followed the T cell clones that responded to the vaccine, and did so with precision.

The chain is made from TRBV7-9 and TRBJ2-5; TRBD2 is a possible D gene, resting on 5 matching bases. Sequencing input: CD8+ T cells sorted from blood. The clonotype comes from a woman aged 18 to 35 in good health. CDR3 loop: CASSLAGEGTQYF. The sequence in DNA is TGTGCCAGCAGCTTGGCGGGCGAGGGGACCCAGTACTTC.